These 27 T cell receptor beta chains were all obtained from the same sample, sequenced in a study of molecular identifiers for immune sequencing clone quantification. A single record per CDR3 protein comes from TCRdb applying MiXCR to the PCR reads. The sample yields 600,000 to 650,000 distinct CDR3 sequences, approximately 20% seen once. The sequenced sample was naive CD8+ T cells from blood, with Jurkat cell RNA spiked in. Indicated subset: FACS-sorted CD8+CD4-CCR7+CD45RA+ naive T cells. These receptors all come from a human donor in good health. Some libraries in this study had Jurkat cell RNA spiked in.

This clonotype appeared a few times. The CDR3: CASSLFPGDTDTQYF. The CDR3 region has the DNA TGTGCCAGCAGCTTATTTCCGGGGGACACAGATACGCAGTATTTT. The chain uses TRBV7-6 and TRBJ2-3; D is possibly TRBD2 (6 bases). The germline CDR1 and CDR2 sequences are SGHVS and FNYEAQ. CDR3 length equals 15 residues. V lost 2 bases and J 2 bases, leaving 11 bases between the germline ends.

The CDR3 reads CASSLARGVLEQYF. The CDR3 coding sequence is TGTGCCAGCAGCTTAGCCAGGGGAGTGCTCGAGCAGTACTTC. The V gene is TRBV7-9, the J gene TRBJ2-7; perhaps TRBD1 as D (6 bases). There are 14 residues in the CDR3. Germline lookup yields CDR1 SEHNR and CDR2 FQNEAQ (reference sequence). The ends were cut back, 0 bases at V and 6 bases at J, with 12 bases in the middle.

This clonotype appeared a few times. The chain couples TRBV11-2 to TRBJ2-3, with D tentatively TRBD1 (5 bases). The germline V gene has CDR1 SGHAT and CDR2 FQNNGV. The CDR3 has 15 amino acids. The V gene lost 4 bases and the J gene lost 2 bases, with 13 bases spanning the gap. The chain's CDR3 is CASSSRAGLTDTQYF. As DNA, the CDR3 is TGTGCCAGCAGCTCGCGCGCAGGGCTCACAGATACGCAGTATTTT.

This chain links TRBV4-2 with TRBJ1-1; 7 bases align to TRBD1. This CDR3 contains 13 residues. Germline CDR1 and CDR2: LGHNA and YNFKEQ. After removal of 2 bases from V and 7 bases from J, the junction contained 4 bases not matched to a gene. The CDR3 bases are TGTGCCAGCAGCCAAATAGGGACAGTTGAAGCTTTCTTT. It encodes CASSQIGTVEAFF.

In regard to this clonotype: The junction and the germline gene differ at one end; a read error may be behind it. The chain joins TRBV20-1 to TRBJ1-1; TRBD1 matches at 7 bases. This CDR3 spans 14 amino acids. CDR1 is DFQATT, CDR2 SNEGSKA, per germline (reference sequence). The CDR3: CSARDSHMNTEALF. The CDR3 DNA follows: TGCAGTGCTCGGGACAGTCACATGAACACTGAAGCTCTCTTT.

This clonotype was counted at least ten times. The J gene is TRBJ1-1, the V gene TRBV28, with D perhaps TRBD1 (5 bases). The CDR3 length is 15 residues. CDR1 and CDR2 from the germline V gene are MDHEN and SYDVKM. Between the trimmed V and J ends, which lost 8 bases and 0 bases, there was a span of 16 bases. The CDR3 sequence is CASRRQLYMNTEAFF. The CDR3 coding sequence is TGTGCCAGCCGTCGACAGTTATATATGAACACTGAAGCTTTCTTT.

This clonotype occurred many times. V gene TRBV7-9 combines with J gene TRBJ2-7, with D unresolved. The CDR3 has 12 residues. V was clipped by 6 bases and J by 5 bases, with 11 bases between them. CDR1 and CDR2 from the germline V gene are SEHNR and FQNEAQ (reference sequence). The CDR3 DNA sequence: TGTGCCAGCAGGTTCAGCACGCACGAGCAGTACTTC. Encoded protein: CASRFSTHEQYF.

This clonotype came up a few times. V and J are TRBV6-2 or TRBV6-3 and TRBJ2-7, with TRBD1 identical over 7 bases. The V segment lost 6 bases and the J segment 2 bases; nucleotides outside the gene matches: 7. The CDR3 covers 14 residues. CDR1 and CDR2 (germline): MNHEY, SVGEGT. The CDR3 loop is CASRTWTGPYEQYF. CDR3 DNA sequence: TGTGCCAGCAGGACCTGGACAGGCCCCTACGAGCAGTACTTC.

This clonotype was counted many times. This chain connects TRBV28 to TRBJ2-7, with 7 bases identical to TRBD2. Germline values: CDR1 MDHEN, CDR2 SYDVKM. V trimming: 2 bases; J trimming: 1 base; junction bases outside the gene matches: 20. There are 20 residues in the CDR3. The DNA for the CDR3 is TGTGCCAGCAGTTTACCAGGACTCACTAGCGCGGGTAGCAGTTCCTACGAGCAGTACTTC. It specifies CASSLPGLTSAGSSSYEQYF.

This clonotype was observed many times. This chain joins TRBV3-1 and TRBJ2-3; 8 bases fit TRBD2. The V gene end was trimmed by 1 base and the J gene end by 2 bases; junction bases not matched to a gene: 5. The CDR3 runs 16 residues. Germline V gene data show CDR1 as LGHDT and CDR2 as YNNKEL (reference sequence). The chain's CDR3 is CASSQGRGEDTDTQYF. CDR3 bases: TGTGCCAGCAGCCAAGGGCGGGGGGAAGACACAGATACGCAGTATTTT.

In regard to this clonotype: The junction does not match germline at one end; this may be a read error. The genes are TRBV6-5 and TRBJ2-5; TRBD1 aligns across 8 bases. The CDR3 spans 13 residues. Germline V gene lookup returns CDR1 MNHEY and CDR2 SVGAGI. In nucleotides, the CDR3 is TGTGCCAGCAGTTACTCGACAGGGGAGACCCCGTACTTC. Translation gives CASSYSTGETPYF.

This clonotype was seen repeatedly, ten times or more. The chain carries TRBV7-9 and TRBJ2-5, with D uncertain. The V and J ends lost 2 bases and 2 bases respectively, with 6 bases between them. There are 13 residues in the CDR3. Germline V gene sequence: CDR1 SEHNR, CDR2 FQNEAQ (reference sequence). CDR3 DNA sequence: TGTGCCAGCAGCTTACTAATTCAAGAGACCCAGTACTTC. It yields the protein CASSLLIQETQYF.

This clonotype showed up just a few times. The chain employs TRBV27 and TRBJ1-4, with D perhaps TRBD1 (6 bases). V was shortened by 0 bases and J by 7 bases, with 18 bases between the two germline ends. CDR3 length equals 17 residues. The germline V gene has CDR1 MNHEY and CDR2 SMNVEV (reference sequence). The CDR3 here is CASSLSGGLEFGEKLFF. In nucleotides, the CDR3 is TGTGCCAGCAGTTTATCAGGGGGTCTTGAATTTGGTGAAAAACTGTTTTTT. The whole variable domain, filled in from reference TRBV27 and TRBJ1-4, reads EAQVTQNPRYLITVTGKKLTVTCSQNMNHEYMSWYRQDPGLGLRQIYYSMNVEVTDKGDVPEGYKVSRKEKRNFPLILESPSPNQTSLYFCASSLSGGLEFGEKLFFGSGTQLSVL.

The chain recombines TRBV20-1 with TRBJ2-5; TRBD2 matches 13 bases. V trimming: 5 bases; J trimming: 5 bases; junction bases outside the gene matches: 14. Germline V lookup: CDR1 DFQATT, CDR2 SNEGSKA (reference sequence). The CDR3 runs to 17 residues. Written as DNA, the CDR3 is TGCAGTGCTTTAAGGATGGAACTAGCGGGGGGGGGGGAGACCCAGTACTTC. Protein: CSALRMELAGGGETQYF.

At least ten counts were recorded for this clonotype. This rearrangement joins TRBV30 to TRBJ1-1, with TRBD1 identical over 8 bases. The CDR3 has 13 residues. The germline CDR1 and CDR2 sequences are GTSNPN and SVGIG (reference sequence). V was clipped by 8 bases and J by 4 bases; unmatched bases: 9. The CDR3 DNA is TGTGCCGGGGACAGGCCCCCGGGCACTGAAGCTTTCTTT. Protein: CAGDRPPGTEAFF.

The rearrangement links TRBV3-1 to TRBJ2-5; 11 nucleotides agree with TRBD2. Germline CDR1 is LGHDT and CDR2 is YNNKEL (reference sequence). With 4 bases clipped from V and 1 base from J, the junction kept 5 bases outside the gene matches. The CDR3 has 16 residues. CDR3 protein: CASSLLAGGFQETQYF. CDR3 bases: TGTGCCAGCAGCCTGCTAGCGGGGGGATTCCAAGAGACCCAGTACTTC.

This clonotype occurred a few times. This chain joins TRBV7-6 and TRBJ2-5; TRBD2 aligns across 8 bases. In germline, CDR1 is SGHVS, CDR2 FNYEAQ. The CDR3 sequence is 16 residues long. J was trimmed by 3 bases and V by 1 base; bases with no gene match: 7. The CDR3 protein is CASSLEVAGLEETQYF. In DNA form, the CDR3 reads TGTGCCAGCAGCTTAGAGGTAGCGGGATTGGAAGAGACCCAGTACTTC.

A note on this clonotype: Given a much more abundant clone one base away, this may be a read error. J is TRBJ1-3 and V is TRBV19, with 9 bases matching TRBD1. The ends lost 9 bases at V and 0 bases at J; junction bases unmatched: 9. Germline CDR1 is LNHDA and CDR2 is SQIVND (reference sequence). This CDR3 spans 16 amino acids. The CDR3 DNA reads TGTGCCAGCCCCTCCGGGACAGGGCGCTCTGGAAACACCATATATTTT. The encoded protein is CASPSGTGRSGNTIYF.

For this clonotype: Since the CDR3 does not end with the conserved phenylalanine or tryptophan, this likely comes from a read error. The chain couples TRBV6-6 to TRBJ2-7; 7 nucleotides line up with TRBD2. V gave up 0 bases and J gave up 5 bases; unmatched junction bases: 10. Germline CDR1 MNHNY, CDR2 SVGAGI (reference sequence). The CDR3 contains 16 residues. The CDR3 sequence is CASSYSLRGSNHEQYL. The CDR3 nucleotides are TGTGCCAGCAGTTACTCGTTGCGGGGGAGTAACCACGAGCAGTACCTC.

As to this clonotype: This may arise from a read error, as a much more abundant clone is one base away. The V gene is TRBV27, the J gene TRBJ2-3; 8 positions agree with TRBD2. Germline V gene sequence: CDR1 MNHEY, CDR2 SMNVEV (reference sequence). CDR3 length: 12 amino acids. The CDR3 bases are TGTGCCGGCAGGGGACTAGTAGATACGCAGTATTTT. The encoded protein is CAGRGLVDTQYF.

This clonotype was seen many times. V usage is TRBV5-1 and J usage is TRBJ1-2; 8 bases match TRBD1. Trimming took 3 bases from V and 2 from J; bases not matched to a gene: 9. Germline V gene sequence: CDR1 SGHRS, CDR2 YFSETQ. There are 16 residues in the CDR3. CDR3 bases: TGCGCCAGCAGCTCCCCACTGACAGGGGAAAACTATGGCTACACCTTC. Protein product: CASSSPLTGENYGYTF.

This clonotype was recorded many times. V usage is TRBV28 and J usage is TRBJ1-1; D unresolved. This CDR3 is 11 amino acids long. V lost 6 bases to trimming and J lost 1 base, with 3 bases between them. The V gene's germline CDR1 is MDHEN and CDR2 SYDVKM. This CDR3 reads CASRENTEAFF. CDR3 coding DNA: TGTGCCAGCAGGGAGAACACTGAAGCTTTCTTT.

The chain links TRBV2 to TRBJ1-6; D perhaps matches TRBD1 (6 bases). Per germline, CDR1 SNHLY and CDR2 FYNNEI. CDR3 length: 16 residues. The ends were cut back, 5 bases at V and 9 bases at J, with 20 bases in the middle. CDR3 nucleotide sequence: TGTGCCAGCAGTCCCCCCACAGGGCGTAGTAGTTCACCCCTCCACTTT. This gives the protein CASSPPTGRSSSPLHF.

This clonotype appeared many times. J is TRBJ1-1 and V is TRBV29-1; D gene unclear. Trimming shortened V by 3 bases and J by 9 bases, and 14 bases separated the two germline ends. This CDR3 comprises 12 residues. Germline-derived CDR1 and CDR2 are SQVTM and ANQGSEA. The CDR3 protein is CSVDLVGRQAFF. The CDR3, as DNA: TGCAGCGTTGATTTAGTCGGACGGCAAGCTTTCTTT.

There are a few counts of this clonotype. The V call is TRBV12-3 or TRBV12-4, the J call TRBJ2-1, with unresolved D. The CDR3 runs 16 residues. Between the trimmed V and J ends, which lost 5 bases and 1 base, there was a span of 15 bases. This chain's CDR3 is CASSPQPYPSYNEQFF. Written as DNA, the CDR3 is TGTGCCAGCAGTCCGCAGCCTTACCCTTCCTACAATGAGCAGTTCTTC.

This clonotype was found many times. The chain recombines TRBV28 with TRBJ1-1; D gene uncertain. Germline loops: CDR1 MDHEN, CDR2 SYDVKM. The CDR3 is 18 amino acids. V gave up 4 bases and J gave up 11 bases, with 32 bases separating them. CDR3 sequence (DNA): TGTGCCAGCAGTTCCTACCGATACCTCGACGAAAGTAAGCGTAAGGCTTTCTTT. Residues: CASSSYRYLDESKRKAFF. The full variable domain, completed using reference TRBV28 and TRBJ1-1, is DVKVTQSSRYLVKRTGEKVFLECVQDMDHENMFWYRQDPGLGLRLIYFSYDVKMKEKGDIPEGYSVSREKKERFSLILESASTNQTSMYLCASSSYRYLDESKRKAFFGQGTRLTVV.

In its sample, this clonotype was seen many times. The chain carries TRBV5-6 and TRBJ2-5, with 7 bases aligning to TRBD1. The CDR3 has 14 amino acids. The germline gives CDR1 SGHDT, CDR2 YYEEEE. The J segment lost 0 bases and the V segment lost 3 bases, leaving 2 bases of the junction unmatched. The CDR3 loop reads CASSYDRDQETQYF. The CDR3, as DNA: TGTGCCAGCAGCTACGACAGGGACCAAGAGACCCAGTACTTC.